This T cell receptor (beta chain) is from a study of blood T cell repertoires in COVID-19. The protocol was immunoSEQ multiplex PCR, while the TCRdb copy is restricted to in-frame clones and leaves out a portion. The sample carries 100,000 to 150,000 clones, more than 70% recorded once. Trimming at V came to 6 bases and at J to 6 bases, leaving 4 bases not matched to a gene. CDR1 and CDR2 from the germline V gene are MGHDK and SYGVNS. The CDR3 runs to 14 residues. J is TRBJ1-6 and V is TRBV25-1; 8 nucleotides agree with TRBD1. The specimen sequenced was peripheral blood. The clonotype was recovered from a woman aged 55-75 years with acute or convalescent COVID-19. The CDR3 sequence is CASRTGVFNSPLHF. In DNA form, the CDR3 reads TGTGCCAGCAGGACAGGGGTCTTTAATTCACCCCTCCACTTT. Based on the CDR3 plus reference TRBV25-1 and TRBJ1-6, the full variable domain is EADIYQTPRYLVIGTGKKITLECSQTMGHDKMYWYQQDPGMELHLIHYSYGVNSTEKGDLSSESTVSRIRTEHFPLTLESARPSHTSQYLCASRTGVFNSPLHFGNGTRLTVT.